The clone carrying this T cell receptor (beta chain) has more than one count but fewer than ten. The antigen is undetermined. These data originate in a study of CD8+CD57+ T cells in acquired aplastic anemia. Overall study results and limits: The number of CD8+ CDR3 sequences shared by patients and controls was 25 to 35. Patient and control CD8+ Simpson's diversity was not significantly different.

The CDR3 totals 15 residues. Germline V gives CDR1 SGHAT, CDR2 FQNNGV. V gave up 5 bases and J gave up 3 bases, with 15 bases separating them. For sequencing, patients were chosen who had shown expansion of CD8+CD57+ cells by flow cytometry. Using genomic DNA as the template, TCR beta VDJ and CDR3 profiling was carried out. MiXCR was run by TCRdb on the reads, yielding one entry per CDR3 protein. The data hold hundreds of thousands of distinct CDR3 sequences, with over 40% observed a single time. The sample was sorted CD4+, CD8+, or CD8+CD57+ T cells (not recorded which) from PBMCs. The chain combines TRBV11-2 with TRBJ2-3; D may be TRBD1 or TRBD2 (5 bases each). This clonotype was obtained from a human donor with aplastic anemia. DNA for the CDR3: TGTGCCAGCAGCCCGGCTGGGGGTTGGACAGATACGCAGTATTTT. Amino acid sequence: CASSPAGGWTDTQYF.